This record concerns one T cell receptor (beta chain) sequence. This specimen belongs to a study of OX40 agonist ivuxolimab in advanced cancers. As for the study in general: Partial response was recorded in three patients: one hepatocellular carcinoma and two cutaneous melanoma cases.

TCRdb keeps only in-frame clones here, not all; method: immunoSEQ multiplex PCR. The sample shows some 19,000 clones, 85% to 90% of them seen only once. V lost 0 bases and J lost 8, with 22 bases in between. CDR1 is GTSNPN and CDR2 is SVGIG in the germline V gene (reference sequence). This CDR3 comprises 16 residues. This TCR derives from an adult with an advanced solid tumor such as melanoma, head and neck, liver or kidney cancer. This chain uses TRBV30 with TRBJ1-2; D is ambiguous. Source: CD4+ or CD8+ T cells sorted from blood, taken in a trial of the OX40 agonist ivuxolimab. Here the CDR3 DNA reads TGTGCCTGGAGTGTACTTCTTGACCCTTGGAGCGGAGGCTACACCTTC. Translation: CAWSVLLDPWSGGYTF.